This note documents a single TCR beta chain sequence. Antigen: not known. The CDR3 runs 13 residues. Trimming cost V 10 bases and J 4 bases, with 16 bases left between them. Germline loops: CDR1 ENHRY, CDR2 SYGVKD. Sequencing started from total RNA isolated from unfractionated whole blood. These data come from a study of human T cells and chemical hapten exposure. Study background: Small pooled library volume differences mainly caused per-sample TCR yield variation.

Regarding the study as a whole: TCRs above 1 in 1000 frequency stayed constant with DPC sensitization.

TCRdb re-derived calls from the 5' RACE reads in MiXCR, one entry per CDR3 protein. Altogether about 81,000 distinct CDR3 sequences are present, around a sixth being singletons, with the ten largest covering around 7%. The clonotype originates from a female donor in good health. The chain combines TRBV10-3 with TRBJ1-1; perhaps TRBD1 as D (6 bases). The CDR3 DNA reads as TGTGCCACCGAACAGGGAGGTCGCACTGAAGCTTTCTTT. The encoded protein is CATEQGGRTEAFF.